The present T cell receptor beta chain was sequenced within a study of T cell clones after liver transplantation. Germline V lookup: CDR1 ENHRY, CDR2 SYGVKD. The CDR3 loop spans 16 amino acids. Losses at the gene ends were 4 bases for V and 1 base for J; bases not matched to a gene: 3. Using immunoSEQ multiplex PCR, the repertoire was profiled, and TCRdb retains in-frame clones only, with some absent. The table shows some 60,000 clones, with about 71% occurring only once. The starting material was CD4+ T cells from blood, obtained at the roughly 15-month timepoint. V and J are TRBV10-3 and TRBJ2-3; 12 bases agree with TRBD2. The TCR was taken from a human patient who received a liver transplant. Some T cells may originate from the graft donor. This chain's CDR3 is CAISGTSGVGTDTQYF. The CDR3 DNA reads TGTGCCATCAGTGGGACTAGCGGGGTTGGCACAGATACGCAGTATTTT.